A few counts support the clone carrying this T cell receptor (beta chain). Its antigen is not identified. The V end lost 3 bases, the J end lost 1 base, and 9 bases lay between the germline ends. Germline V lookup: CDR1 GTSNPN, CDR2 SVGIG (reference sequence). The CDR3 runs to 13 residues. The data originate from a study of molecular identifiers for immune sequencing clone quantification. Overall study results and limits: For effector cells, clones above 20 RNA copies held over 99% of molecules; for naive cells, under 1%.

Sorted naive CD8 T cells were those defined as CD8+CD4-CCR7+CD45RA+. In TCRdb, the PCR reads were re-called with MiXCR into one record per CDR3 protein. The table records under 800,000 distinct CDR3 sequences, over 25% of them present only once. This chain uses TRBV30 with TRBJ2-5; D gene uncertain. This clonotype was sampled from a human donor in good health. Some libraries in this study had Jurkat cell RNA spiked in. Sequenced: naive CD8+ T cells from blood, with Jurkat cell RNA spiked in. This sample's subset: FACS-sorted CD8+CD4-CCR7+CD45RA+ naive T cells. CDR3 coding DNA: TGTGCCTGGAGCCTGACCTTCCAAGAGACCCAGTACTTC. Residues: CAWSLTFQETQYF.